A selection of T cell receptor beta chains follows, all from one sample in a study of blood T cell repertoires in COVID-19. The repertoire was sequenced with immunoSEQ multiplex PCR; TCRdb's copy has only in-frame clones and lacks some. The profile covers about 250,000 clones, with roughly 84% appearing a single time and about 1% taken by the ten largest. Sequencing input: peripheral blood. These receptors came from a human donor with COVID-19, enrolled during active disease. The donor label of this sample is uncertain. CDR3s include the opening cysteine and the closing phenylalanine or tryptophan.

v_gene	j_gene	len	CDR3aa
TRBV6-5	TRBJ1-2	13	CASSGGGTYGYTF
TRBV28	TRBJ1-2	14	CASGPVGGNYGYTF
TRBV6-5	TRBJ1-1	12	CASRRQESEAFF
TRBV5-1	TRBJ2-7	15	CASSLVAGGSDEQYF
TRBV19	TRBJ2-1	17	CASSTGSGPFSYNEQFF
TRBV19	TRBJ1-2	16	CASRGTGGRGISGYTF
TRBV6-2/TRBV6-3	TRBJ1-5	12	CASSYGGQPQHF
TRBV29-1	TRBJ1-2	15	CSVEGSERSNYGYTF
TRBV10-1	TRBJ2-1	18	CASPRTTGLAGTADEQFF
TRBV6-5	TRBJ2-7	12	CASRQLRGEQYF
TRBV2	TRBJ1-6	16	CASGISGTAYNSPLHF
TRBV28	TRBJ1-6	12	CASAGLRGPLHF
TRBV6-5	TRBJ2-7	15	CASRTNLAGAYEQYF
TRBV6-5	TRBJ1-1	13	CASSYDGDTPGRF
TRBV6-2/TRBV6-3	TRBJ1-5	15	CASSYSRQGAQPQHF
TRBV3-1/TRBV3-2	TRBJ1-4	19	CASSNYRTGLRGTNEKLFF
TRBV7-8	TRBJ2-5	16	CASSFGTSGRTETQYF
TRBV30	TRBJ1-4	14	CAWRPGATNEKLFF
TRBV5-6	TRBJ1-5	15	CASSLAHSPNQPQHF